The source of this T cell receptor beta chain is a study of beta chain features in type 1 diabetes. Study conclusions and caveats: Using cDNA template may skew counts toward highly expressing activated cells. Whatever favoring of shorter templates PCR might show would apply equally to patients and controls.

Averaging around 110 mL, one heparinised blood draw came from each individual donor. The whole isolated RNA underwent reverse transcription, so sequencing captured expressed TCRB transcripts. The repertoire was sequenced with immunoSEQ multiplex PCR; TCRdb's copy has only in-frame clones and lacks some. Seen here are a few hundred thousand clones, over 9.5% observed once, and the top ten hold more than 0.015%. CDR1 is SGHAT and CDR2 is FQDESV in the germline V gene (reference sequence). Trimming left V 7 bases short and J 4 bases short, with 13 bases between. The CDR3 consists of 14 residues. This clone was observed a handful of times. Antigen specificity is unknown.

The TCR originated in a young man in good health. This rearrangement joins TRBV11-1 to TRBJ2-2; tentatively, D is TRBD2 (6 bases). The sequencing input was naive CD4+ T cells from blood. The CDR3 region has the DNA TGTGCCAGCAATTGGCGGGGTGGCACCGGGGAGCTGTTTTTT. It translates to CASNWRGGTGELFF.